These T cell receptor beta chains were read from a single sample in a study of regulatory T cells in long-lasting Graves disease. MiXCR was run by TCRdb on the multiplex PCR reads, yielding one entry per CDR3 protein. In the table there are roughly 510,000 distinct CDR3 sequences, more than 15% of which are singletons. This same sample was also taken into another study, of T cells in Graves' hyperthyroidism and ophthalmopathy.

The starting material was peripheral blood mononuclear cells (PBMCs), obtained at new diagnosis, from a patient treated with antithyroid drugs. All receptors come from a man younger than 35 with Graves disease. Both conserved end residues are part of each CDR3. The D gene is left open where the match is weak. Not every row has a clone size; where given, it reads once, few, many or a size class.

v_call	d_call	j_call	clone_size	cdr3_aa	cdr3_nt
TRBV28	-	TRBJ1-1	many	CASSLGRGPTEAFF	TGTGCCAGCAGCTTGGGACGGGGCCCCACTGAAGCTTTCTTT
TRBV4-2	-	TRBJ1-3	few	CASSQDRNTIYF	TGTGCCAGCAGCCAAGACAGAAACACCATATATTTT
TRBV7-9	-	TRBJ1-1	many	CASSLPTGIEAFF	TGTGCCAGCAGCTTACCCACGGGTATTGAAGCTTTCTTT
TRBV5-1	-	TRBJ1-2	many	CASSLAGGGDYGYTF	TGTGCCAGCAGCTTAGCCGGGGGCGGTGACTATGGCTACACCTTC
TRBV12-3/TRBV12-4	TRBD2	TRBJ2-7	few	CASSLRAGPSHEQYF	TGTGCCAGCAGTTTAAGAGCGGGGCCCTCCCACGAGCAGTACTTC
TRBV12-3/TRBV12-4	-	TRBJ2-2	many	CASSLRPIQGELFF	TGTGCCAGCAGTTTAAGGCCTATTCAGGGGGAGCTGTTTTTT
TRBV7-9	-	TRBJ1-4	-	CASSPKEKLFF	TGTGCCAGCAGCCCGAAAGAAAAACTGTTTTTT
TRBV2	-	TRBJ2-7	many	CASSGGVNPYEQYF	TGTGCCAGCAGTGGGGGGGTAAACCCCTACGAGCAGTACTTC
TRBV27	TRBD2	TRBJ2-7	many	CASSLSPGTSRDEQYF	TGTGCCAGCAGTTTATCACCCGGGACTAGTAGAGACGAGCAGTACTTC
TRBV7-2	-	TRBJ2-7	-	CASSLASTDEQYF	TGTGCCAGCAGCTTGGCTAGCACGGACGAGCAGTACTTC
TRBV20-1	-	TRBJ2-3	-	CSARPNLGTHSTDTQYF	TGCAGTGCTAGACCGAACCTAGGAACTCATAGCACAGATACGCAGTATTTT
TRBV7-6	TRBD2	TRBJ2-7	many	CASSLVGGSPSYEQYF	TGTGCCAGCAGCTTAGTCGGCGGGAGCCCCTCCTACGAGCAGTACTTC
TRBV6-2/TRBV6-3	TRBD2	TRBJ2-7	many	CAGKREGVDEQYF	TGTGCCGGGAAGCGGGAAGGGGTTGACGAGCAGTACTTC
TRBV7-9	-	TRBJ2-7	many	CASSRPLTEGSSYEQYF	TGTGCCAGCAGCCGCCCATTAACGGAAGGGAGCTCCTACGAGCAGTACTTC
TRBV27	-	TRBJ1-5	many	CASSRQARNQPQHF	TGTGCCAGCAGTAGACAGGCTCGCAATCAGCCCCAGCATTTT
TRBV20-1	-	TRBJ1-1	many	CSARDVLSGTSMNTEAFF	TGCAGTGCTAGAGATGTTTTATCGGGGACGTCCATGAACACTGAAGCTTTCTTT
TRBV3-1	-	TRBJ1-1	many	CASSQVRTSRAFF	TGTGCCAGCAGCCAAGTTCGGACGTCGAGGGCTTTCTTT
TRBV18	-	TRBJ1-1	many	CASSAAWTENTEAFF	TGTGCCAGCTCAGCCGCGTGGACAGAAAACACTGAAGCTTTCTTT
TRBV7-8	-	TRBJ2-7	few	CASSLDRTSYEQYF	TGTGCCAGCAGCTTAGACAGGACCTCCTACGAGCAGTACTTC
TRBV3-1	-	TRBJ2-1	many	CASSQHFAGSSYNEQFF	TGTGCCAGCAGCCAGCACTTCGCGGGGAGCTCCTACAATGAGCAGTTCTTC
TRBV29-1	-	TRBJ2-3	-	CSVEDLTWGDTQYF	TGCAGCGTTGAAGATTTAACTTGGGGCGATACGCAGTATTTT
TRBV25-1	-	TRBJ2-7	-	CASSHRKGLSYEQYF	TGTGCCAGCAGTCACCGAAAGGGGCTCTCCTACGAGCAGTACTTC
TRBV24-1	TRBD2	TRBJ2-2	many	CATSDLPGRTGELFF	TGTGCCACCAGTGATTTGCCCGGGAGGACCGGGGAGCTGTTTTTT
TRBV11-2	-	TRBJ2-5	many	CASSHRGQTQYF	TGTGCCAGCAGCCACCGGGGCCAGACCCAGTACTTC
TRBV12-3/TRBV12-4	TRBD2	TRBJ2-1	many	CASSHPRLAALNNEQFF	TGTGCCAGCAGTCACCCCCGACTAGCGGCACTCAACAATGAGCAGTTCTTC
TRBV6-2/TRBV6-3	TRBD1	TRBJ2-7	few	CASSYSITVGQGAYEQYF	TGTGCCAGCAGTTACTCCATCACTGTGGGACAGGGGGCCTACGAGCAGTACTTC
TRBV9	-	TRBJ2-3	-	CASSVHGGRTDTQYF	TGTGCCAGCAGCGTACATGGGGGGCGCACAGATACGCAGTATTTT
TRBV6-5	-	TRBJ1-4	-	CASSYSAGGESEKLFF	TGTGCCAGCAGTTACTCCGCCGGGGGAGAAAGTGAAAAACTGTTTTTT
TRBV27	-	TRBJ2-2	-	CASSFELDAQGTGELFF	TGTGCCAGCAGTTTCGAGTTGGACGCCCAAGGCACCGGGGAGCTGTTTTTT
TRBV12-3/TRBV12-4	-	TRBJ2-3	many	CASSETPATQYF	TGTGCCAGCAGCGAGACTCCTGCTACGCAGTATTTT
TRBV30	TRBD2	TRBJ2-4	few	CAWSSPFIQREKGYIQYF	TGTGCCTGGAGTTCACCATTCATCCAGCGGGAAAAGGGCTACATTCAGTACTTC
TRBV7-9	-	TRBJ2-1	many	CASSLVAGSYNEQFF	TGTGCCAGCAGCTTAGTGGCGGGTTCCTACAATGAGCAGTTCTTC
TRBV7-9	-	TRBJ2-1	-	CASSLVSGYLSYNEQFF	TGTGCCAGCAGCTTAGTTAGCGGATACCTCTCCTACAATGAGCAGTTCTTC
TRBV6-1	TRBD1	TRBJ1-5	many	CASSELITWGTGQQPQHF	TGTGCCAGCAGTGAATTAATCACGTGGGGGACAGGTCAGCAGCCCCAGCATTTT
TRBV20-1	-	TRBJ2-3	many	CSAYSGYTDTQYF	TGCAGTGCTTATAGCGGATACACAGATACGCAGTATTTT
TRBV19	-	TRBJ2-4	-	CASSIGRVSIQYF	TGTGCCAGTAGTATTGGAAGGGTGAGCATTCAGTACTTC
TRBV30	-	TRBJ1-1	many	CAWSRVEAFF	TGTGCCTGGAGTCGGGTTGAAGCTTTCTTT
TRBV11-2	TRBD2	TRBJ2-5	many	CASSLGASGRETQYF	TGTGCCAGCAGCTTAGGAGCTAGCGGGAGAGAGACCCAGTACTTC